The source of this T cell receptor beta chain is a study of T-cell reconstitution after alpha-beta-depleted transplantation in children. Study-wide points: Among T cells one year after transplant, newly produced cells accounted for most counts and diversity.

A library of TCRbeta sequences, prepared with unique molecular identifiers, was generated. TCRdb re-called the PCR reads with MiXCR, one entry per CDR3 protein. The table records 750,000 to 950,000 distinct CDR3 sequences, roughly 15% of them present only once. In its sample, this clonotype was seen many times. Its specificity is not known. This CDR3 region has 15 residues. Germline lookup yields CDR1 SGHRS and CDR2 YFSETQ. With 3 bases removed from V and 4 bases from J, the gap between germline ends came to 13 bases. The clonotype was recovered from a male patient between 5 and 17 years old who had a stem cell transplant for acute lymphoblastic leukemia, so the T cells may come from the graft donor. The chain carries TRBV5-1 and TRBJ2-2; maybe TRBD2 (5 bases). Sequencing used PBMCs, mostly from graft donor cells, obtained 360 days after TCRalphabeta/CD19-depleted stem cell transplant. CDR3 region: CASSSLDWGTGELFF. DNA for the CDR3: TGCGCCAGCAGCTCTCTGGACTGGGGCACCGGGGAGCTGTTTTTT.